Described below is a single TCR beta chain sequence and its context. No antigen is known for it. The V gene end was trimmed by 5 bases and the J gene end by 1 base; junction bases not matched to a gene: 6. The germline V gene has CDR1 MDHEN and CDR2 SYDVKM. The CDR3 runs 17 residues. This sample was taken from a study of T cell responses to AZD1222 COVID-19 vaccine. Whole-study findings and limits: All repertoire sampling was performed exclusively after the peak T cell response. Once two AZD1222 doses were given, Spike-specific TCR breadth and depth went up.

Second-dose schedules of about 4 or about 12 weeks were combined. TCRdb keeps only in-frame clones here, not all; method: immunoSEQ multiplex PCR. In the table there are 130,000 to 150,000 clones, over 80% of which are singletons. This chain joins TRBV28 and TRBJ2-2; TRBD2 aligns across 11 bases. The sample was peripheral blood, taken 28 days after the second AZD1222 dose. The TCR comes from an adult who received the AZD1222 COVID-19 vaccine. The CDR3: CASSVPGTSGNTGELFF. The CDR3, as DNA: TGTGCCAGCAGTGTACCGGGGACTAGCGGGAACACCGGGGAGCTGTTTTTT.